Listed below are T cell receptor beta chains from one sample, sequenced in a study of vaccination and CD4 T cells after COVID-19. Each CDR3 protein gets one entry after TCRdb re-called the PCR reads with MiXCR. The table has about 21,000 distinct CDR3 sequences, roughly 50% seen once. The antigens of these receptors remain unknown. The starting material was CD4+ T cells from blood, cultured in vitro, obtained about 7 months after SARS-CoV-2 vaccination. These receptors originate from a human donor who had recovered from COVID-19. Each CDR3 is given with its conserved first and last residue. D genes are given only for firm matches. Some rows have no size entry. The others give once, few or many, or a class for an expanded clone.

v_call	clone_size	d_call	j_call	cdr3_nt	cdr3_aa
TRBV7-8	few	.	TRBJ2-1	TGTGCCAGCAGCTTACTAGCAGGGCATGAGCAGTTCTTC	CASSLLAGHEQFF
TRBV6-2/TRBV6-3	.	.	TRBJ1-5	TGTGCCAGCAGAAACACAGGGAATCAGCCCCAGCATTTT	CASRNTGNQPQHF
TRBV6-1	.	.	TRBJ2-3	TGCGCCAGCAGCCAACCGTCTTCCACAGATACGCAGTATTTT	CASSQPSSTDTQYF
TRBV4-3	few	.	TRBJ1-5	TGCGCCAGCAGCCAAGGGTTGGGTGGGTCCAGCAATCAGCCCCAGCATTTT	CASSQGLGGSSNQPQHF
TRBV27	few	.	TRBJ1-5	TGTGCCAGCAGTTTAAACACAGGATTAGTAGATCAGCCCCAGCATTTT	CASSLNTGLVDQPQHF
TRBV11-3	.	TRBD1	TRBJ2-7	TGTGCCAGCAGCCCGATTGACAGGGGGTTCTACGAGCAGTACTTC	CASSPIDRGFYEQYF
TRBV19	.	TRBD2	TRBJ2-1	TGTGCCAGTAGTATCTTGGTTGGCGGGGGCTCCTACAATGAGCAGTTCTTC	CASSILVGGGSYNEQFF
TRBV20-1	.	TRBD2	TRBJ2-1	TGCAGTGCCCGGGGGGGGCCCGCGATTAATGAGCAGTTCTTC	CSARGGPAINEQFF
TRBV20-1	.	.	TRBJ1-2	TGCGGTGGTCGAAGGTTGTCAGATGTCTATGGCTACACCTTC	CGGRRLSDVYGYTF
TRBV20-1	.	TRBD2	TRBJ2-1	TGCAGTGCTAGAGTGTCGACTAGCGGGAACTACAATGAGCAGTTCTTC	CSARVSTSGNYNEQFF
TRBV7-9	.	TRBD1	TRBJ1-1	TGTGCCAGCAGACCTAGGGAGGGGGCGAACACTGAAGCTTTCTTT	CASRPREGANTEAFF
TRBV1	.	.	TRBJ2-7	TGCACCAGCAGCCTACACAGGGGGGACGAGCAGTACTTC	CTSSLHRGDEQYF
TRBV7-9	.	TRBD1	TRBJ1-5	TGTGCCAGCAGCTCTCAGGGGGGAAATCAGCCCCAGCATTTT	CASSSQGGNQPQHF